A single sample gave rise to the 5 T cell receptor beta chains below, sequenced in a study of shared clonotypes between healthy human individuals. Terminally differentiated effector memory CD45RA+ cells were excluded from the naive CD8 cells, which were CD45RO-negative and positively selected for CCR7. Measured with immunoSEQ multiplex PCR; TCRdb has only the in-frame clones, and not every one. The sample includes fewer than 850,000 clones, around 96% of them seen just once. The sample was naive CD8+ T cells sorted from blood. Source of these receptors: a man aged 25-40 years in good health.

The chain couples TRBV19 to TRBJ2-7; no firm D call. The CDR3 loop spans 13 amino acids. Germline CDR1 and CDR2: LNHDA and SQIVND (reference sequence). Trimming cost V 5 bases and J 2 bases, with 10 bases left between them. Written as DNA, the CDR3 is TGTGCCAGTAGTTATGGGGTTACCTACGAGCAGTACTTC. Its protein is CASSYGVTYEQYF.

The V gene is TRBV5-1, the J gene TRBJ2-7, with 7 bases identical to TRBD1. V trimming: 2 bases; J trimming: 1 base; junction bases outside the gene matches: 3. Germline V lookup: CDR1 SGHRS, CDR2 YFSETQ. The CDR3 runs 14 residues. The CDR3 loop reads CASSLQGPSYEQYF. DNA for the CDR3: TGCGCCAGCAGCTTACAGGGGCCGTCCTACGAGCAGTACTTC.

V and J are TRBV9 and TRBJ2-1; TRBD2 aligns across 9 bases. The length of the CDR3 is 16 residues. After removal of 0 bases from V and 9 bases from J, the junction contained 10 bases not matched to a gene. Germline values: CDR1 SGDLS, CDR2 YYNGEE. CDR3 nucleotide sequence: TGTGCCAGCAGCGTAGCTAAGGCGGGAGGGCCGGTTGAGCAGTTCTTC. Encoded protein: CASSVAKAGGPVEQFF.

The chain combines TRBV11-2 with TRBJ2-4; 13 nucleotides match TRBD2. Germline V gives CDR1 SGHAT, CDR2 FQNNGV. This CDR3 has 16 amino acids. V shed 5 bases, J shed 5 bases, and the junction held 6 bases outside the gene matches. In DNA, the CDR3 is TGTGCCAGCAGCCAGGGACTAGCGGGACTACAAAACATTCAGTACTTC. This encodes CASSQGLAGLQNIQYF.

This clone was counted once. The CDR3 sequence is CASQGFTNTGELFF. CDR3 DNA sequence: TGCGCCAGCCAGGGGTTTACTAACACCGGGGAGCTGTTTTTT. V usage is TRBV5-1 and J usage is TRBJ2-2; a weak D match, TRBD1 (6 bases). The CDR3 length is 14 residues. Germline-derived CDR1 and CDR2 are SGHRS and YFSETQ. Trimming took off 7 bases at V and 2 bases at J, with 12 bases between the two ends.